The clone carrying this T cell receptor beta chain showed up many times. Unfractionated whole blood yielded the extracted total RNA. The sample is drawn from a study of human T cells and chemical hapten exposure. Trimming removed 10 bases from V and 2 bases from J, with 18 bases in between. The CDR3 has 14 amino acids. Germline loops: CDR1 LNHDA, CDR2 SQIVND (reference sequence). Individual cDNA molecules in this library carried unique molecular identifiers. A single record per CDR3 protein comes from TCRdb applying MiXCR to the 5' RACE reads. The data show about 140,000 distinct CDR3 sequences, roughly 4% seen once.

The genes are TRBV19 and TRBJ2-7, with D perhaps matching TRBD1 (6 bases). This TCR was recovered from a female donor in good health. This CDR3 reads CATSIQGSTYEQYF. CDR3 DNA: TGTGCCACTTCCATACAGGGCTCTACCTACGAGCAGTACTTC.